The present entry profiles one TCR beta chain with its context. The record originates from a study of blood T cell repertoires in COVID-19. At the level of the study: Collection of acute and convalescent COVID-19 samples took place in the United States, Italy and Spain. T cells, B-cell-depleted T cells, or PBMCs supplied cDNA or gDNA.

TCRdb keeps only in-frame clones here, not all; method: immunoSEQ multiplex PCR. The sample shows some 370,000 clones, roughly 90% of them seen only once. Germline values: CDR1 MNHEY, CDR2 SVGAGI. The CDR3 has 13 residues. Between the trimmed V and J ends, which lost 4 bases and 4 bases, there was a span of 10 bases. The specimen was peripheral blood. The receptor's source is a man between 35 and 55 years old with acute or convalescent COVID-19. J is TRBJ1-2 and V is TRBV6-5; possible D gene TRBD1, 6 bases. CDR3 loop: CASSFVDSYGYTF. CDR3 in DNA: TGTGCCAGCAGTTTTGTGGACAGCTATGGCTACACCTTC.